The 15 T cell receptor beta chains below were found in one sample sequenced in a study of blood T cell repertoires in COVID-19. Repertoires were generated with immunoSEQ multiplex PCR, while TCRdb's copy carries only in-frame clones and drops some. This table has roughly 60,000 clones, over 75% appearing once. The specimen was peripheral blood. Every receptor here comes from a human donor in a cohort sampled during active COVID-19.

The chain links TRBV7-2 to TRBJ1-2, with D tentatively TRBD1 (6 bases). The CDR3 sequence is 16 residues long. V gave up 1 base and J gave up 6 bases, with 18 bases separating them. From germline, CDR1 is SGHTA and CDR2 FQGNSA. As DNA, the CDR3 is TGTGCCAGCAGCTTAGGCGACTTGGGGGGGCGGAATGGCTACACCTTC. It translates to CASSLGDLGGRNGYTF. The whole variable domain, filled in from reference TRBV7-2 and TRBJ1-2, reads GAGVSQSPSNKVTEKGKDVELRCDPISGHTALYWYRQSLGQGLEFLIYFQGNSAPDKSGLPSDRFSAERTGGSVSTLTIQRTQQEDSAVYLCASSLGDLGGRNGYTFGSGTRLTVV.

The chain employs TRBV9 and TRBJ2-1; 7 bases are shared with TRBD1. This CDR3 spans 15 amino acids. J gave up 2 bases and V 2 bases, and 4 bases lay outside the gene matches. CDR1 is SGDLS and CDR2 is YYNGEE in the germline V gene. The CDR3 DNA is TGTGCCAGCAGCGTCACAGGGGAGACCTACAATGAGCAGTTCTTC. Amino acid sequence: CASSVTGETYNEQFF.

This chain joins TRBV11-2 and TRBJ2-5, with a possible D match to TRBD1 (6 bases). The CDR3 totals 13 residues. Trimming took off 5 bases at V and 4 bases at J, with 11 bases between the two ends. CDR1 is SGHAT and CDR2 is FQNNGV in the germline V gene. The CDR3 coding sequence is TGTGCCAGCAGCCCGGCAGGGGCAGAGACCCAGTACTTC. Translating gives CASSPAGAETQYF.

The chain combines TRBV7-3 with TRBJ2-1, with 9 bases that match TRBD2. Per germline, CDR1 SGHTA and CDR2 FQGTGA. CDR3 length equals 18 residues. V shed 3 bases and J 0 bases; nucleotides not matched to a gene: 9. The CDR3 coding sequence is TGTGCCAGCAGCTTGGCTGCCAGCGGGGGGTCCTCCTACAATGAGCAGTTCTTC. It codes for CASSLAASGGSSYNEQFF.

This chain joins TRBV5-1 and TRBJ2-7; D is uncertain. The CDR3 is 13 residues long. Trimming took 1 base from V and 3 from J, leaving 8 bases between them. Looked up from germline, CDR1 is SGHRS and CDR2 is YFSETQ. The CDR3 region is CASSLSGYYEQYF. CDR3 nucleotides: TGCGCCAGCAGCTTGTCAGGATACTACGAGCAGTACTTC. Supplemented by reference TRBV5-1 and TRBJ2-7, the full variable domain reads KAGVTQTPRYLIKTRGQQVTLSCSPISGHRSVSWYQQTPGQGLQFLFEYFSETQRNKGNFPGRFSGRQFSNSRSEMNVSTLELGDSALYLCASSLSGYYEQYFGPGTRLTVT.

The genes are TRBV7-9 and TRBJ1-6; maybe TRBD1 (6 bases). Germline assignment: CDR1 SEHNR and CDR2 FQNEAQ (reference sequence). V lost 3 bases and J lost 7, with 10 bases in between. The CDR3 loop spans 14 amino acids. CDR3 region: CASSLRTENSPLHF. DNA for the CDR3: TGTGCCAGCAGCTTGCGGACAGAGAATTCACCCCTCCACTTT.

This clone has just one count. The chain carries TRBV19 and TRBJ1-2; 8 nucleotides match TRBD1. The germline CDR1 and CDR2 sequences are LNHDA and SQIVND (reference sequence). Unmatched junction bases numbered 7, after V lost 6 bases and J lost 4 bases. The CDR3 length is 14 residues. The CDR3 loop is CASRPGGLSYGYTF. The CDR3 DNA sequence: TGTGCCAGTAGGCCAGGGGGCCTGAGCTATGGCTACACCTTC.

CDR3 in DNA: TGTGCCAGCAGCCCGGTCCCGGGACAGGGACCAAATGAAAAACTGTTTTTT. This sequence encodes CASSPVPGQGPNEKLFF. The chain couples TRBV5-4 to TRBJ1-4; 9 positions match TRBD1. This CDR3 is built from 17 residues. The ends lost 4 bases at V and 5 bases at J; junction bases unmatched: 12. Germline V CDR1 and CDR2: SGHNT, YYREEE (reference sequence).

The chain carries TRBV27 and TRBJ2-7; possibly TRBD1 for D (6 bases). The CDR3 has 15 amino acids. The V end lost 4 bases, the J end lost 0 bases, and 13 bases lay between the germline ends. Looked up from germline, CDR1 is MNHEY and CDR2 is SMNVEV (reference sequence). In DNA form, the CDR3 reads TGTGCCAGCAGTTCCCACGACAGGAGCTCCTACGAGCAGTACTTC. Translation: CASSSHDRSSYEQYF.

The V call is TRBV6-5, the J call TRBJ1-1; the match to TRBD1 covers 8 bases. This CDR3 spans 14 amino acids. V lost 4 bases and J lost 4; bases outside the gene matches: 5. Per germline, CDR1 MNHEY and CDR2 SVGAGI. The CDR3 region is CASSWTGPSTEAFF. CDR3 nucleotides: TGTGCCAGCAGTTGGACAGGGCCGAGCACTGAAGCTTTCTTT.

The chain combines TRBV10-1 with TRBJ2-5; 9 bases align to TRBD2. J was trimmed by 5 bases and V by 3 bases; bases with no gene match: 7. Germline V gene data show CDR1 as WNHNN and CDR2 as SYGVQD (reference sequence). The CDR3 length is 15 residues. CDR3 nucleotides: TGCGCCAGCAGTGATCTAGCGGGGACCCTGGAGACCCAGTACTTC. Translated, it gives CASSDLAGTLETQYF.

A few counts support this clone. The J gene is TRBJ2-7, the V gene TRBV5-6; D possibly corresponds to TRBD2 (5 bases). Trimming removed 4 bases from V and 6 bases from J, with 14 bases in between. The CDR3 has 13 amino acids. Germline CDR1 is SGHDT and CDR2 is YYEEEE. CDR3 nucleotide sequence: TGTGCCAGCAGCCGTCTCGAGGACTCCGAGCAGTACTTC. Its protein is CASSRLEDSEQYF.

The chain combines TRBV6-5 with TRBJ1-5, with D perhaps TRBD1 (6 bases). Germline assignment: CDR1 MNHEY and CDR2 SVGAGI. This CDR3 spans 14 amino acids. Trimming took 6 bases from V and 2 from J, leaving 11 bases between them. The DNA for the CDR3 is TGTGCCAGCAGGCAGGGGTTGGGCAATCAGCCCCAGCATTTT. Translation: CASRQGLGNQPQHF.

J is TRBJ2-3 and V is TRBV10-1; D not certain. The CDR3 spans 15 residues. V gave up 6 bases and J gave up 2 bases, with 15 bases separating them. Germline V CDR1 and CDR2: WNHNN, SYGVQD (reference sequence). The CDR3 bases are TGCGCCAGCAGGAGAAGGAAGCGTCTCACAGATACGCAGTATTTT. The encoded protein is CASRRRKRLTDTQYF.

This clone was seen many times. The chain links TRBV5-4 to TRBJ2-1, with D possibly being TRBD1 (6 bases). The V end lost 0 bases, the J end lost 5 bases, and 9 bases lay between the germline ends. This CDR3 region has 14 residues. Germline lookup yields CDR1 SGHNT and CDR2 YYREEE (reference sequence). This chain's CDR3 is CASSLEGGHNEQFF. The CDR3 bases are TGTGCCAGCAGCTTGGAAGGGGGACACAATGAGCAGTTCTTC.